The entry below describes one TCR beta chain. Only one base separates this from a far larger clonotype, so it likely reflects a read error. Both TCRalpha and TCRbeta chains were reverse transcribed with V-gene-specific primers. With a constant-region primer and a V-primer adapter, TCRs were subjected to 15 to 25 PCR cycles of amplification. TCRdb reanalysed the reads using MiXCR and keeps one entry per CDR3 protein. The data contain tens of thousands of distinct CDR3 sequences, less than 40% of them singletons. The V end was cut by 0 bases, the J end by 10 bases, with 28 bases between. The CDR3 covers 19 residues. CDR1 ENHRY and CDR2 SYGVKD come from the germline V gene. The data stem from a study of low-dose radiotherapy and immunotherapy resistance in tumors. Study details: Intravenous ipilimumab 1 mg/kg every six weeks was given with nivolumab 240 mg every two weeks.

This sample's time point: before trial treatment. The sample was PBMCs, taken before treatment. This clonotype was obtained from a male donor with gallbladder cancer. The chain links TRBV10-3 to TRBJ2-1, with D maybe TRBD1 (7 bases). The DNA of the CDR3 is TGTGCCATCAGTGAGTCGGAATACTTTTCTGGAGGGGGCAACTACGAGCAGTTCTTC. This gives the protein CAISESEYFSGGGNYEQFF.